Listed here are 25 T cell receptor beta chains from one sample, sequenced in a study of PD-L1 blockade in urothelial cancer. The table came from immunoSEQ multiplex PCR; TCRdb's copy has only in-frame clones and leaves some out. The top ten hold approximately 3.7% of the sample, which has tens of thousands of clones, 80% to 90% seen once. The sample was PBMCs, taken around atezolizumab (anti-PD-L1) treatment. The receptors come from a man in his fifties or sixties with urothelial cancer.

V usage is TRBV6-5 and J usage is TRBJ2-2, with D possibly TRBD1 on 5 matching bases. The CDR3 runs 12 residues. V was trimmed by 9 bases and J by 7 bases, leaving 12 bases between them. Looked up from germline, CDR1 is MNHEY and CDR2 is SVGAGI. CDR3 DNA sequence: TGTGCCAGAAATGGGGCGCGCGGGGAGCTGTTTTTT. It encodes CARNGARGELFF.

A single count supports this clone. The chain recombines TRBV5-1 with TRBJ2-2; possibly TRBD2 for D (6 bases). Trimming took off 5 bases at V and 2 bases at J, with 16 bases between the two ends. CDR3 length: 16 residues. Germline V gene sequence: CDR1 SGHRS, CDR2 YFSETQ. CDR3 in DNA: TGCGCCAGCAGTATATGGCGGGGAGGCAACACCGGGGAGCTGTTTTTT. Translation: CASSIWRGGNTGELFF.

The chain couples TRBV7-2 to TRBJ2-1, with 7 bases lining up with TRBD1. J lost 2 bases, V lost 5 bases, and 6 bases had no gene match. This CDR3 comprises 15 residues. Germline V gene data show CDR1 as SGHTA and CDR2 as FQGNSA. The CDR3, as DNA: TGTGCCAGCAGCAGAACCGGGACAGCCTACAATGAGCAGTTCTTC. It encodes CASSRTGTAYNEQFF.

The CDR3 sequence: CASMLAGGNEQFF. For the CDR3, the DNA is TGTGCCAGCATGCTAGCGGGAGGCAATGAGCAGTTCTTC. The V call is TRBV6-1, the J call TRBJ2-1, with 11 bases identical to TRBD2. The CDR3 covers 13 residues. V lost 7 bases and J lost 6; bases outside the gene matches: 2. Germline values: CDR1 MNHNS, CDR2 SASEGT.

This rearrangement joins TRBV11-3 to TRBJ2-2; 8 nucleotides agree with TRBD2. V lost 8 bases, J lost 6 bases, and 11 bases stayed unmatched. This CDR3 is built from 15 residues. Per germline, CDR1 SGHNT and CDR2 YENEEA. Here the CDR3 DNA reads TGTGCCAGCGGCCCGGGGGGGTTCGGACCCGGGGAGCTGTTTTTT. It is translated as CASGPGGFGPGELFF.

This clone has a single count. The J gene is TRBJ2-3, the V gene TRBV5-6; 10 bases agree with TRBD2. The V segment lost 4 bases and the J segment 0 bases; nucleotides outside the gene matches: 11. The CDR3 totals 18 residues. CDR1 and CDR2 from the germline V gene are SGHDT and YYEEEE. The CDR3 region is CASSAGLAAPASTDTQYF. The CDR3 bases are TGTGCCAGCAGCGCCGGACTAGCGGCACCTGCTAGCACAGATACGCAGTATTTT.

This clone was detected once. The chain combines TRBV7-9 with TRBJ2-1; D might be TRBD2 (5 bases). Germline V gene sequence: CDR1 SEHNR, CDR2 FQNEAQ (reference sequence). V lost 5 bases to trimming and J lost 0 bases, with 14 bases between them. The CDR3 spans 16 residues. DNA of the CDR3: TGTGCCAGCAGCCTTGAGGGTGTGAGCTCCTACAATGAGCAGTTCTTC. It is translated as CASSLEGVSSYNEQFF.

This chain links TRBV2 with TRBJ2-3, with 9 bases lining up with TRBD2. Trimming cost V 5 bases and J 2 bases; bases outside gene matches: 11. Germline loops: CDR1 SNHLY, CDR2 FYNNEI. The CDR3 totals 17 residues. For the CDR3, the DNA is TGTGCCAGCAGTCCCCCCCGCGGGGGGGGACACACAGATACGCAGTATTTT. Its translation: CASSPPRGGGHTDTQYF.

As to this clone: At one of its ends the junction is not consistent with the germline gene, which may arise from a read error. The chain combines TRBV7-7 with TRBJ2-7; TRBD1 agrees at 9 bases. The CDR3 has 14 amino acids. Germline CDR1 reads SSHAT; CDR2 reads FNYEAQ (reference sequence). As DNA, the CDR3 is TGTGCTAGCAGCGTGGGACAGGGAGCTTACGAGCAGTACTTC. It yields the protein CASSVGQGAYEQYF.

The chain's CDR3 is CASRDRHSTDTQYF. CDR3 DNA sequence: TGTGCCAGTAGGGACAGACATAGCACAGATACGCAGTATTTT. The chain is built from TRBV19 and TRBJ2-3; the D gene is possibly TRBD1 (6 bases). In germline, CDR1 is LNHDA, CDR2 SQIVND (reference sequence). The CDR3 is 14 amino acids. V shed 6 bases and J shed 0 bases, with 10 bases lying between them.

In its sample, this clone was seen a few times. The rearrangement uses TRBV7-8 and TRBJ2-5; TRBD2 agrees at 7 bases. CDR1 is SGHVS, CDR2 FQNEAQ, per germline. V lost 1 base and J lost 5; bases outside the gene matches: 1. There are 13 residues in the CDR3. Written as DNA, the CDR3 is TGTGCCAGCAGCTTAGAACTAGCGGAGACCCAGTACTTC. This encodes CASSLELAETQYF.

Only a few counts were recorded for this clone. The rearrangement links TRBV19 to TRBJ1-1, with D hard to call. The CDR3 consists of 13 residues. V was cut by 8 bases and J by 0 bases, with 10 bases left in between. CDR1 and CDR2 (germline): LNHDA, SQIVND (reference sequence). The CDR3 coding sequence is TGTGCCAGTGAACCTACGGTGAACACTGAAGCTTTCTTT. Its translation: CASEPTVNTEAFF. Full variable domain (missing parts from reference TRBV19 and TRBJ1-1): DGGITQSPKYLFRKEGQNVTLSCEQNLNHDAMYWYRQDPGQGLRLIYYSQIVNDFQKGDIAEGYSVSREKKESFPLTVTSAQKNPTAFYLCASEPTVNTEAFFGQGTRLTVV.

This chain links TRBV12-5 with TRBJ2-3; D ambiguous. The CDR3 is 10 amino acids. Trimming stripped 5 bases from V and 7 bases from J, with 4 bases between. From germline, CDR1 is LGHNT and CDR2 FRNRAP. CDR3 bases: TGTGCTAGTGGTGCTAATACGCAGTATTTT. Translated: CASGANTQYF.

For the CDR3, the DNA is TGTGCCAGCAGCTTAGGGCAGACCCAGTACTTC. It translates to CASSLGQTQYF. The chain couples TRBV11-2 to TRBJ2-5; no reliable D call. This CDR3 comprises 11 residues. Germline assignment: CDR1 SGHAT and CDR2 FQNNGV. V was pared by 1 base and J by 6 bases, with 3 bases between.

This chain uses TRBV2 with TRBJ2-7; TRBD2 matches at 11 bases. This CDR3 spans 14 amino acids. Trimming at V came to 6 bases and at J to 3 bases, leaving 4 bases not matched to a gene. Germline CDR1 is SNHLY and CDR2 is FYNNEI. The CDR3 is CASRGTSGVYEQYF. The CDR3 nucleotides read TGTGCCAGCAGAGGGACTAGCGGAGTCTACGAGCAGTACTTC.

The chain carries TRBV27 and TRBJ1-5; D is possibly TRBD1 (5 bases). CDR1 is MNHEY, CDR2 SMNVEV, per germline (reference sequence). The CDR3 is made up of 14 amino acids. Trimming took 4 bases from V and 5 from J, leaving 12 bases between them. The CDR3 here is CASSYLGADQPQHF. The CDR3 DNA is TGTGCCAGCAGTTACCTAGGGGCAGATCAGCCCCAGCATTTT.

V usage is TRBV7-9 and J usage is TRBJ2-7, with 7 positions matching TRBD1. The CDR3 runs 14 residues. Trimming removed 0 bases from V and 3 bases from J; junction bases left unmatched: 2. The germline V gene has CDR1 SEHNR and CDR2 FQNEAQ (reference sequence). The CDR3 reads CASSLAGGDYEQYF. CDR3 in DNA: TGTGCCAGCAGCTTAGCAGGGGGCGACTACGAGCAGTACTTC.

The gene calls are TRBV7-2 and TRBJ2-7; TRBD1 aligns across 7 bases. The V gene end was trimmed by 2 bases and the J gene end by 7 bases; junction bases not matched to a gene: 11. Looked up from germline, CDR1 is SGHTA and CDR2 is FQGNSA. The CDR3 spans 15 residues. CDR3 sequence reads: CASSLTPGQTGEQYF. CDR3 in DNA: TGTGCCAGCAGCTTAACCCCGGGACAGACGGGAGAGCAGTACTTC.

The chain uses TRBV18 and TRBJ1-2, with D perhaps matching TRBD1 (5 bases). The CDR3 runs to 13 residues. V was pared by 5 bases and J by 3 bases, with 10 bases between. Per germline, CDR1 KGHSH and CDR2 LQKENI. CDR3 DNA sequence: TGTGCCAGCTCATCGACAGTTGACTATGGCTACACCTTC. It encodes CASSSTVDYGYTF.

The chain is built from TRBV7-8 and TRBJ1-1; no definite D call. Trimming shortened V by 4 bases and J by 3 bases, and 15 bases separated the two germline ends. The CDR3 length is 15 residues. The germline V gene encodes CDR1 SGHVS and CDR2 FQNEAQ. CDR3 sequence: CASSSAERKHTEAFF. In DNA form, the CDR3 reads TGTGCCAGCAGCTCCGCGGAGCGGAAGCACACTGAAGCTTTCTTT.

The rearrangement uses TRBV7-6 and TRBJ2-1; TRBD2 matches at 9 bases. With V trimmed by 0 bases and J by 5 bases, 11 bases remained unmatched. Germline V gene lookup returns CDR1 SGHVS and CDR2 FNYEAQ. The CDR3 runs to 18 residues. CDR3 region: CASSLAQSLAGKDNEQFF. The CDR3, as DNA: TGTGCCAGCAGCTTAGCACAAAGTCTAGCGGGGAAGGACAATGAGCAGTTCTTC.

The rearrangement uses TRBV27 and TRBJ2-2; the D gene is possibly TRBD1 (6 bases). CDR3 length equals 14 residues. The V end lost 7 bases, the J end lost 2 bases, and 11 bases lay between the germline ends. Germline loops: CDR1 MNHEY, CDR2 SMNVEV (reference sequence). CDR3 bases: TGTGCCAGCACCAGGGGCACTAACACCGGGGAGCTGTTTTTT. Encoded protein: CASTRGTNTGELFF.

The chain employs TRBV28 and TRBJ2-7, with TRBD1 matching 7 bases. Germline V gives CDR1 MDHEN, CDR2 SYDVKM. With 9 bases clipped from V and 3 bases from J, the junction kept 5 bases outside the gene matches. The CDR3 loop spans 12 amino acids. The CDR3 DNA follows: TGTGCCAGTACTGGACAGGTCTACGAGCAGTACTTC. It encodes CASTGQVYEQYF. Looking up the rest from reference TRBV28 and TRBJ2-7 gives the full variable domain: DVKVTQSSRYLVKRTGEKVFLECVQDMDHENMFWYRQDPGLGLRLIYFSYDVKMKEKGDIPEGYSVSREKKERFSLILESASTNQTSMYLCASTGQVYEQYFGPGTRLTVT.

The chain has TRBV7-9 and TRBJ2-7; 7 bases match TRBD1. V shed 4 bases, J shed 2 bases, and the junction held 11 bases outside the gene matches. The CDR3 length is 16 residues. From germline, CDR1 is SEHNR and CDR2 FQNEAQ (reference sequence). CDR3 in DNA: TGTGCCAGCAGCTCGCTCTGGGGACAGCGCGCCTACGAGCAGTACTTC. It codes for CASSSLWGQRAYEQYF. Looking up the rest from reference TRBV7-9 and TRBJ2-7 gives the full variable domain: DTGVSQNPRHKITKRGQNVTFRCDPISEHNRLYWYRQTLGQGPEFLTYFQNEAQLEKSRLLSDRFSAERPKGSFSTLEIQRTEQGDSAMYLCASSSLWGQRAYEQYFGPGTRLTVT.

CDR3 in DNA: TGTGCCAGCAGTCTTGGGGGGTCTAACTATGGCTACACCTTC. Its protein is CASSLGGSNYGYTF. The V gene is TRBV7-2, the J gene TRBJ1-2; a weak D match, TRBD1 (5 bases). CDR3 length: 14 amino acids. Per germline, CDR1 SGHTA and CDR2 FQGNSA. Trimming cost V 6 bases and J 0 bases, with 11 bases left between them.